Listed here are 13 T cell receptor beta chains from one sample, sequenced in a study of blood T cells in healthy people across ages. Together with a sample-barcoded 5' primer, a J-beta primer mix was included in a second PCR lasting about 7 to 11 cycles. TCRdb processed the 5' RACE reads anew with MiXCR; each CDR3 protein has one entry. The sample holds 600,000 to 850,000 distinct CDR3 sequences, roughly 25% seen once. This sample also appeared in a second study, on T cells of mothers and their children.

Material for sequencing was blood. The receptors shown here come from a boy aged 5 to 17 in good health.

CDR3 in DNA: TGCGCCAGCAGCCAAGACACCGGGATGACCTACGAGCAGTACTTC. Its translation: CASSQDTGMTYEQYF. The chain employs TRBV4-3 and TRBJ2-5, with D perhaps matching TRBD2 (5 bases). The DNA end favors TRBJ2-7, so the J call may be wrong. The CDR3 loop spans 15 amino acids. The germline V gene has CDR1 LGHNA and CDR2 YSLEER.

The rearrangement uses TRBV5-5 and TRBJ2-3; TRBD2 aligns across 10 bases. The CDR3 has 18 residues. V shed 4 bases and J 0 bases; nucleotides not matched to a gene: 11. Germline V lookup: CDR1 SGHKS, CDR2 YYEKEE (reference sequence). Here the CDR3 reads CASSPFGSGGPSTDTQYF. Here the CDR3 DNA reads TGTGCCAGCAGCCCATTTGGTAGCGGGGGGCCCAGCACAGATACGCAGTATTTT. Variable domain in full (rest from reference TRBV5-5 and TRBJ2-3): DAGVTQSPTHLIKTRGQQVTLRCSPISGHKSVSWYQQVLGQGPQFIFQYYEKEERGRGNFPDRFSARQFPNYSSELNVNALLLGDSALYLCASSPFGSGGPSTDTQYFGPGTRLTVL.

In this sample, this clonotype turned up once. V is TRBV9 and J is TRBJ2-1; D is undetermined. Trimming shortened V by 0 bases and J by 2 bases, and 9 bases separated the two germline ends. Germline loops: CDR1 SGDLS, CDR2 YYNGEE. The CDR3 spans 15 residues. This CDR3 is CASSVASAPYNEQFF. In DNA, the CDR3 is TGTGCCAGCAGCGTAGCTTCCGCTCCCTACAATGAGCAGTTCTTC.

This clonotype has just a few counts. J is TRBJ2-5 and V is TRBV25-1; no clear D gene. The germline V and J ends were trimmed by 5 bases and 2 bases, with 12 bases remaining between them. Germline V lookup: CDR1 MGHDK, CDR2 SYGVNS. The CDR3 contains 14 residues. The CDR3 nucleotides are TGTGCCAGCAGTCGTTCTGGGAAACAAGAGACCCAGTACTTC. Translation: CASSRSGKQETQYF.

This clonotype was observed a few times. V gene TRBV11-3 combines with J gene TRBJ2-7; possible D gene TRBD1, 7 bases. The CDR3 has 13 residues. CDR1 and CDR2 from the germline V gene are SGHNT and YENEEA. V was shortened by 3 bases and J by 6 bases, with 12 bases between the two germline ends. CDR3 nucleotides: TGTGCCAGCAGCTTCCCAGGGGGGTCCGAGCAGTACTTC. Its protein is CASSFPGGSEQYF.

This clonotype was seen a handful of times. The V call is TRBV6-6, the J call TRBJ2-7; D unresolved. This CDR3 has 10 residues. V lost 6 bases to trimming and J lost 7 bases, with 7 bases between them. Germline lookup yields CDR1 MNHNY and CDR2 SVGAGI (reference sequence). CDR3 coding DNA: TGTGCCAGCAGCTCTACGGAGCAGTACTTC. Residues: CASSSTEQYF.

The chain couples TRBV29-1 to TRBJ2-7; D remains ambiguous. The V end was cut by 2 bases, the J end by 2 bases, with 7 bases between. Germline values: CDR1 SQVTM, CDR2 ANQGSEA. The length of the CDR3 is 12 residues. CDR3 DNA sequence: TGCAGCGTTGAACGGATCCCCTACGAGCAGTACTTC. Protein: CSVERIPYEQYF.

The chain links TRBV9 to TRBJ2-3; 7 nucleotides match TRBD2. J gave up 11 bases and V 0 bases, and 6 bases lay outside the gene matches. CDR3 length equals 13 residues. From germline, CDR1 is SGDLS and CDR2 YYNGEE. CDR3 protein: CASSVVDWGGQYF. The DNA of the CDR3 is TGTGCCAGCAGCGTAGTTGATTGGGGGGGGCAGTATTTT.

The V gene is TRBV12-3 or TRBV12-4, the J gene TRBJ2-5, with 11 bases aligning to TRBD2. This CDR3 spans 17 amino acids. The J segment lost 3 bases and the V segment lost 6 bases, leaving 12 bases of the junction unmatched. CDR3 nucleotides: TGTGCCAGCAGCCGGAAGACTAGCGGGGCCGGGGAAGAGACCCAGTACTTC. It specifies CASSRKTSGAGEETQYF.

This clonotype has ten or more counts. CDR3 DNA sequence: TGTGCCAGCTCATCAGATACGCAGTATTTT. It is translated as CASSSDTQYF. The V call is TRBV12-3 or TRBV12-4, the J call TRBJ2-3; D remains unclear. V was clipped by 8 bases and J by 4 bases, with 4 bases between them. This CDR3 has 10 residues.

Only a few counts were recorded for this clonotype. The V gene is TRBV20-1, the J gene TRBJ2-5; the D is unclear. The better agreement between TRBJ2-7 and the DNA end casts doubt on the J call. The CDR3 consists of 13 residues. Germline V lookup: CDR1 DFQATT, CDR2 SNEGSKA (reference sequence). The CDR3 region is CSARPPYSREQYF. DNA for the CDR3: TGCAGTGCTAGACCCCCGTACTCCCGCGAGCAGTACTTC.

The chain carries TRBV20-1 and TRBJ2-5, with TRBD1 matching over 9 bases. The J call may be in error: the DNA end matches TRBJ2-7 better. In germline, CDR1 is DFQATT, CDR2 SNEGSKA (reference sequence). CDR3 length: 14 residues. The CDR3 region has the DNA TGCAGTGCTAGAGCGGGACAGGGACCCTACGAGCAGTACTTC. It specifies CSARAGQGPYEQYF.

The chain recombines TRBV5-1 with TRBJ1-1; no firm D call. Germline CDR1 SGHRS, CDR2 YFSETQ. The V gene lost 1 base and the J gene lost 5 bases, with 9 bases spanning the gap. The CDR3 has 13 amino acids. The CDR3 DNA reads as TGCGCCAGCAGCTTGACGGGCAAAACTGAAGCTTTCTTT. This codes for CASSLTGKTEAFF.